This T cell receptor beta chain emerged from a study of blood T cell repertoires in COVID-19. Study-level background: In each case, the material was cDNA or gDNA derived from T cells, B-cell-depleted T cells, or PBMCs.

Assay used: immunoSEQ multiplex PCR; TCRdb lists only in-frame clones, some missing. The sample contains tens of thousands of clones, approximately 82% of which appear only once. This clone was seen a few times. V lost 3 bases, J lost 2 bases, and 7 bases lay in between. Germline V gene data show CDR1 as GTSNPN and CDR2 as SVGIG (reference sequence). The CDR3 runs 13 residues. Source material: peripheral blood. This TCR came from a human donor in a cohort sampled during active or convalescent COVID-19. The chain employs TRBV30 and TRBJ2-2; D not resolved. As DNA, the CDR3 is TGTGCCTGGAGAGGCGGAAACACCGGGGAGCTGTTTTTT. Residues: CAWRGGNTGELFF.